A single sample is the source of the 21 T cell receptor beta chains below, sequenced in a study of CD8+CD57+ T cells in acquired aplastic anemia (dated by TCRdb to the late 2010s). TCRdb names Illumina HiSeq 2000 as the instrument used. TCR beta VDJ combination and CDR3 sequence profiling used genomic DNA as the template. TCRdb reworked the public reads: Q25 trimming with fastp, MiXCR clone assembly, productive beta chains retained. Rows are unified per CDR3 protein, each entry keeping the most common DNA and genes. The table for this sample lists 150,000 to 200,000 distinct CDR3 sequences; roughly 63% of them were counted only once. Of the sample, over 40% is held by the ten largest clones. Source material: sorted CD4+, CD8+, or CD8+CD57+ T cells (not recorded which) from PBMCs. The receptors here all came from a human donor in good health.

V and J are TRBV5-1 and TRBJ2-5; 10 bases are a match to TRBD1. With V trimmed by 2 bases and J by 5 bases, 3 bases remained unmatched. The CDR3 contains 14 residues. Germline lookup yields CDR1 SGHRS and CDR2 YFSETQ. The CDR3 coding sequence is TGCGCCAGCAGCTTTGGACAGGGGGTGGAGACCCAGTACTTC. The encoded protein is CASSFGQGVETQYF.

This clonotype was counted between two and nine times. V is TRBV9 and J is TRBJ2-5; D may be TRBD1 or TRBD2 (6 bases each). V was cut by 4 bases and J by 7 bases, with 17 bases left in between. The CDR3 length is 14 residues. Germline V gene data show CDR1 as SGDLS and CDR2 as YYNGEE. CDR3 amino acids: CASSTVGGVGTQYF. The CDR3 DNA sequence: TGTGCCAGCAGCACTGTCGGGGGCGTGGGGACCCAGTACTTC. The full variable domain, its missing parts supplied by reference TRBV9 and TRBJ2-5, is DSGVTQTPKHLITATGQRVTLRCSPRSGDLSVYWYQQSLDQGLQFLIQYYNGEERAKGNILERFSAQQFPDLHSELNLSSLELGDSALYFCASSTVGGVGTQYFGPGTRLLVL.

V is TRBV28 and J is TRBJ2-1; TRBD2 agrees at 11 bases. V lost 2 bases, J lost 7 bases, and 7 bases stayed unmatched. The CDR3 consists of 16 residues. Germline CDR1 reads MDHEN; CDR2 reads SYDVKM. As DNA, the CDR3 is TGTGCCAGCAGTTTAACTACTAGCGGGAGTCTTAATGAGCAGTTCTTC. Translating gives CASSLTTSGSLNEQFF.

A few counts support this clonotype. The chain links TRBV19 to TRBJ1-1, with D hard to call. The CDR3 runs 13 residues. V was shortened by 3 bases and J by 2 bases, with 7 bases between the two germline ends. CDR1 and CDR2 (germline): LNHDA, SQIVND (reference sequence). The CDR3 protein is CASSMMANTEAFF. The CDR3 bases are TGTGCCAGTAGTATGATGGCTAACACTGAAGCTTTCTTT.

The J gene is TRBJ2-1, the V gene TRBV9; D call uncertain. The germline CDR1 and CDR2 sequences are SGDLS and YYNGEE. Trimming pared 0 bases from V and 4 bases from J, leaving 11 bases between. The CDR3 is made up of 15 amino acids. The CDR3 loop reads CASSVGLDVYNEQFF. Written as DNA, the CDR3 is TGTGCCAGCAGCGTAGGCCTGGACGTTTACAATGAGCAGTTCTTC.

The chain employs TRBV2 and TRBJ1-2, with D possibly being TRBD1 (6 bases). The CDR3 is made up of 17 amino acids. With 2 bases removed from V and 2 bases from J, the gap between germline ends came to 18 bases. Germline V gives CDR1 SNHLY, CDR2 FYNNEI. The DNA of the CDR3 is TGTGCCAGCAGTGAAAAGGGGGGCAGCGGAGGCAACTATGGCTACACCTTC. Translation: CASSEKGGSGGNYGYTF.

V is TRBV7-9 and J is TRBJ2-7, with D perhaps TRBD1 (6 bases). CDR1 is SEHNR and CDR2 is FQNEAQ in the germline V gene (reference sequence). Trimming cost V 5 bases and J 3 bases, with 11 bases left between them. The CDR3 has 13 amino acids. Here the CDR3 reads CASSPTGIYEQYF. The CDR3 DNA follows: TGTGCCAGCAGCCCCACAGGGATCTACGAGCAGTACTTC.

The chain is built from TRBV29-1 and TRBJ1-4; 7 bases are a match to TRBD1. This CDR3 comprises 14 residues. Trimming cost V 6 bases and J 8 bases; bases outside gene matches: 12. Germline V CDR1 and CDR2: SQVTM, ANQGSEA. The CDR3 nucleotides read TGCAGCGTAGTGACAGGGTCCTTTGGGGAAAAACTGTTTTTT. This translates into CSVVTGSFGEKLFF.

The rearrangement joins TRBV10-1 to TRBJ1-1; 10 bases agree with TRBD1. Germline lookup yields CDR1 WNHNN and CDR2 SYGVQD (reference sequence). With 3 bases clipped from V and 6 bases from J, the junction kept 4 bases outside the gene matches. This CDR3 spans 14 amino acids. This chain's CDR3 is CASSDGTGASEAFF. CDR3 in DNA: TGCGCCAGCAGTGACGGGACAGGGGCGTCTGAAGCTTTCTTT.

The rearrangement uses TRBV7-9 and TRBJ2-5, with TRBD1 identical over 7 bases. This CDR3 contains 16 residues. The junction had 8 bases not matched to a gene; V was cut back by 3 bases and J by 1 base. CDR1 SEHNR and CDR2 FQNEAQ come from the germline V gene (reference sequence). CDR3: CASSLLGQAPQETQYF. CDR3 nucleotides: TGTGCCAGCAGCTTGCTCGGACAGGCCCCCCAAGAGACCCAGTACTTC.

This clonotype turned up a few times. The DNA for the CDR3 is TGTGCCAGCAGCATTATCTCGGGGGACACCGGGGAGCTGTTTTTT. As protein: CASSIISGDTGELFF. This chain links TRBV7-9 with TRBJ2-2, with a weak D call TRBD2 (6 bases). The V end lost 5 bases, the J end lost 3 bases, and 13 bases lay between the germline ends. Germline lookup yields CDR1 SEHNR and CDR2 FQNEAQ (reference sequence). CDR3 length equals 15 residues.

DNA of the CDR3: TGTGCCAGCAGCTTAGTGGGGAGGGATACGCAGTATTTT. Translation gives CASSLVGRDTQYF. This sequence joins TRBV7-8 and TRBJ2-3; D may be TRBD2 (6 bases). V was pared by 1 base and J by 6 bases, with 8 bases between. CDR1 is SGHVS and CDR2 is FQNEAQ in the germline V gene. The CDR3 length is 13 residues.

This clonotype was counted between two and nine times. The V and J genes are TRBV4-3 and TRBJ2-2; 11 bases line up with TRBD2. CDR1 and CDR2 (germline): LGHNA, YSLEER. The CDR3 runs 19 residues. V lost 2 bases to trimming and J lost 6 bases; unmatched junction nucleotides: 14. This chain's CDR3 is CASSQSQLAGVLSAGELFF. The CDR3 DNA follows: TGCGCCAGCAGCCAATCTCAACTAGCGGGAGTTTTAAGCGCCGGGGAGCTGTTTTTT.

The rearrangement links TRBV7-2 to TRBJ1-6; no clear D. V gave up 3 bases and J gave up 8 bases, with 8 bases separating them. Per the germline V gene, CDR1 is SGHTA and CDR2 is FQGNSA. This CDR3 region has 13 residues. In nucleotides, the CDR3 is TGTGCCAGCAGCTTCTCTGGGGATTCACCCCTCCACTTT. It encodes CASSFSGDSPLHF.

This chain connects TRBV6-5 to TRBJ1-2; 8 positions match TRBD1. Germline V gene lookup returns CDR1 MNHEY and CDR2 SVGAGI. CDR3 length: 17 amino acids. The J segment lost 7 bases and the V segment lost 5 bases, leaving 18 bases of the junction unmatched. The CDR3 DNA is TGTGCCAGCAGTCATGTACCCGGACAGGGATCTTCGACTGGCTACACCTTC. This sequence encodes CASSHVPGQGSSTGYTF.

The chain employs TRBV29-1 and TRBJ2-7; TRBD1 is a possible D gene (6 bases). The CDR3 is 14 residues long. Trimming shortened V by 5 bases and J by 4 bases, and 18 bases separated the two germline ends. The germline gives CDR1 SQVTM, CDR2 ANQGSEA. The CDR3 coding sequence is TGCAGCGTTCTGACAGGTACCCTAGGGTACGAGCAGTACTTC. Amino acids: CSVLTGTLGYEQYF.

There are a few counts of this clonotype. The chain combines TRBV2 with TRBJ1-2, with 8 positions matching TRBD1. CDR3 length: 14 amino acids. The V and J ends lost 4 bases and 3 bases, in that order; junction bases with no gene match: 4. Germline V gene sequence: CDR1 SNHLY, CDR2 FYNNEI. The CDR3 spells CASSVGQGYYGYTF. CDR3 nucleotide sequence: TGTGCCAGCAGTGTTGGACAGGGATACTATGGCTACACCTTC. The whole variable domain, remainder taken from reference TRBV2 and TRBJ1-2, is EPEVTQTPSHQVTQMGQEVILRCVPISNHLYFYWYRQILGQKVEFLVSFYNNEISEKSEIFDDQFSVERPDGSNFTLKIRSTKLEDSAMYFCASSVGQGYYGYTFGSGTRLTVV.

About this clonotype itself: The CDR3 ends on some other residue instead of the conserved phenylalanine or tryptophan, so this is likely a read error. The gene calls are TRBV12-3 or TRBV12-4 and TRBJ2-3; TRBD2 agrees at 10 bases. The junction had 9 bases not matched to a gene; V was cut back by 8 bases and J by 1 base. The CDR3 runs 16 residues. The CDR3 bases are TGTGCCAGCGCTTCCTTAGGACTAGCGGGCACAGATACGCAGTATCTT. Its translation is CASASLGLAGTDTQYL.

This clonotype was recorded once. The CDR3 spells CSARIGSYGYTF. The DNA of the CDR3 is TGCAGTGCTAGAATAGGAAGCTATGGCTACACCTTC. The chain carries TRBV20-1 and TRBJ1-2; D unclear. The CDR3 totals 12 residues. V dropped 2 bases and J dropped 4 bases, with 8 bases sitting between them. Germline lookup yields CDR1 DFQATT and CDR2 SNEGSKA (reference sequence).

This chain joins TRBV10-3 and TRBJ2-1; D unclear. There are 16 residues in the CDR3. With 4 bases removed from V and 1 base from J, the gap between germline ends came to 14 bases. CDR1 ENHRY and CDR2 SYGVKD come from the germline V gene. The CDR3 here is CAISGARIDSYNEQFF. The CDR3, as DNA: TGTGCCATCAGTGGCGCCCGCATCGATTCCTACAATGAGCAGTTCTTC.

This clonotype was observed many times. This sequence joins TRBV6-2 or TRBV6-3 and TRBJ2-7; D call uncertain. Per the germline V gene, CDR1 is MNHEY and CDR2 is SVGEGT. This CDR3 contains 14 residues. Trimming stripped 2 bases from V and 2 bases from J, with 10 bases between. The CDR3 here is CASSYGQTTYEQYF. The CDR3 nucleotides read TGTGCCAGCAGTTACGGGCAGACCACCTACGAGCAGTACTTC.